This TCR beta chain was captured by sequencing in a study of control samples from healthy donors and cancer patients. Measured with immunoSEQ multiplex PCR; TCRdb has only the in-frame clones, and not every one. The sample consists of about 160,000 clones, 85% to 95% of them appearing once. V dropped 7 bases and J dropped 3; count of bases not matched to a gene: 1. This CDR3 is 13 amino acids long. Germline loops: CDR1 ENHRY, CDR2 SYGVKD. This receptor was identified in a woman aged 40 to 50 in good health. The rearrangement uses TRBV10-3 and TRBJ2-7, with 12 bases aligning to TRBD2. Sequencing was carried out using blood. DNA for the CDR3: TGTGCCATCATGACTAGCGGGGGCTACGAGCAGTACTTC. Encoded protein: CAIMTSGGYEQYF.